The clone carrying this T cell receptor beta chain was observed at least ten times. TCR beta CDR3 regions were amplified from RNA transcripts. The HTBI primer set was used in a first-round RT-PCR of the TCR CDR3. TCRdb re-called the multiplex PCR reads with MiXCR, one entry per CDR3 protein. The sample lists over 500,000 distinct CDR3 sequences, approximately 17% occurring once. The data were obtained in a study of T cells in Graves' hyperthyroidism and ophthalmopathy. The wider study: Peripheral blood sampling occurred at initial diagnosis, before any treatment.

Trimming removed 1 base from V and 8 bases from J; junction bases left unmatched: 8. This CDR3 spans 15 amino acids. CDR1 is SGHRS and CDR2 is YFSETQ in the germline V gene. The clonotype comes from a woman younger than 30 with Graves' ophthalmopathy. The material sequenced was blood. The V and J genes are TRBV5-1 and TRBJ2-1; 8 nucleotides align to TRBD2. The CDR3 sequence is CASSLIMSGGDEQFF. CDR3 sequence (DNA): TGCGCCAGCAGCTTGATCATGTCGGGGGGGGATGAGCAGTTCTTC.